Presented here are 14 T cell receptor beta chains from one specimen sequenced in a study of blood T cell repertoires in COVID-19. Sequencing used immunoSEQ multiplex PCR; TCRdb keeps in-frame clones, though not all of them. The table records 120,000 to 150,000 clones, 65% to 90% of them present only once. Sequencing used peripheral blood. Source of these receptors: a woman between 50 and 59 years old in a cohort sampled during active or convalescent COVID-19.

The chain has TRBV19 and TRBJ1-4; TRBD1 agrees at 9 bases. The CDR3 totals 15 residues. Germline CDR1 reads LNHDA; CDR2 reads SQIVND (reference sequence). The V gene end was trimmed by 4 bases and the J gene end by 2 bases; junction bases not matched to a gene: 2. CDR3 sequence: CASSRGQGTNEKLFF. In nucleotides, the CDR3 is TGTGCCAGTAGTAGAGGACAGGGGACTAATGAAAAACTGTTTTTT.

This sequence joins TRBV5-1 and TRBJ2-3, with 11 bases fitting TRBD2. V gave up 4 bases and J gave up 6 bases; unmatched junction bases: 10. This CDR3 has 16 amino acids. Germline V CDR1 and CDR2: SGHRS, YFSETQ. The chain's CDR3 is CASSRDTSGGRDTQYF. The DNA for the CDR3 is TGCGCCAGCAGCCGTGACACTAGCGGGGGTCGGGATACGCAGTATTTT.

This rearrangement joins TRBV5-1 to TRBJ2-1; D possibly corresponds to TRBD1 (5 bases). V dropped 0 bases and J dropped 7 bases, with 5 bases sitting between them. The germline V gene has CDR1 SGHRS and CDR2 YFSETQ. The CDR3 contains 12 residues. CDR3 in DNA: TGCGCCAGCAGCTTGGAGGGGAATGAGCAGTTCTTC. This translates into CASSLEGNEQFF. Full variable domain (outside the CDR3, taken from reference TRBV5-1 and TRBJ2-1): KAGVTQTPRYLIKTRGQQVTLSCSPISGHRSVSWYQQTPGQGLQFLFEYFSETQRNKGNFPGRFSGRQFSNSRSEMNVSTLELGDSALYLCASSLEGNEQFFGPGTRLTVL.

This chain uses TRBV5-5 with TRBJ2-1; 7 nucleotides match TRBD1. With 4 bases clipped from V and 6 bases from J, the junction kept 13 bases outside the gene matches. The germline V gene encodes CDR1 SGHKS and CDR2 YYEKEE (reference sequence). The CDR3 runs 16 residues. CDR3 coding DNA: TGTGCCAGCAGCAGTAGAGGGGGCCTACCGTTCAATGAGCAGTTCTTC. It is translated as CASSSRGGLPFNEQFF.

The V call is TRBV18, the J call TRBJ2-1, with 10 bases identical to TRBD2. Germline V gene sequence: CDR1 KGHSH, CDR2 LQKENI. CDR3 length: 16 amino acids. V shed 1 base and J 9 bases; nucleotides not matched to a gene: 9. The CDR3 sequence: CASSPRGLAGVVEQFF. CDR3 sequence (DNA): TGTGCCAGCTCACCACGAGGGCTAGCGGGGGTAGTTGAGCAGTTCTTC.

This clone has more than one count but fewer than ten. The chain joins TRBV4-2 to TRBJ1-5; 7 bases align to TRBD1. The V gene end was trimmed by 3 bases and the J gene end by 7 bases; junction bases not matched to a gene: 9. In germline, CDR1 is LGHNA, CDR2 YNFKEQ. This CDR3 has 15 amino acids. CDR3 DNA: TGTGCCAGCAGCCAGTCCGGGACAGCCCACCAGCCCCAGCATTTT. It translates to CASSQSGTAHQPQHF.

The gene calls are TRBV10-3 and TRBJ1-1, with unresolved D. CDR3 size: 13 residues. Germline CDR1 is ENHRY and CDR2 is SYGVKD. V shed 4 bases and J shed 8 bases, with 14 bases lying between them. CDR3 sequence: CAISAPPSSEAFF. As DNA, the CDR3 is TGTGCCATCAGTGCCCCACCGAGTTCGGAAGCTTTCTTT.

The rearrangement joins TRBV4-1 to TRBJ1-4; 8 bases fit TRBD1. The junction had 14 bases not matched to a gene; V was cut back by 4 bases and J by 7 bases. There are 17 residues in the CDR3. CDR1 and CDR2 from the germline V gene are MGHRA and YSYEKL. CDR3 nucleotide sequence: TGCGCCAGCAGCCCCCCAATTCTACGGACAGGGACTGAAAAACTGTTTTTT. It yields the protein CASSPPILRTGTEKLFF.

CDR3: CASSTRMTTPSPLHF. The CDR3 DNA reads TGTGCCAGCAGCACACGCATGACAACGCCCTCACCCCTCCACTTT. The chain carries TRBV7-2 and TRBJ1-6; D gene uncertain. Trimming removed 5 bases at V and 10 bases at J, with 18 bases between. CDR1 and CDR2 (germline): SGHTA, FQGNSA. The CDR3 runs 15 residues.

The CDR3 here is CASSLGEGQGSTEAFF. The CDR3 nucleotides are TGTGCCAGCAGCTTAGGAGAGGGGCAGGGGAGCACTGAAGCTTTCTTT. The V gene is TRBV7-9, the J gene TRBJ1-1; possibly TRBD1 for D (6 bases). V lost 1 base to trimming and J lost 4 bases, with 16 bases between them. Germline loops: CDR1 SEHNR, CDR2 FQNEAQ (reference sequence). This CDR3 region has 16 residues.

This clone is a singleton in its sample. As DNA, the CDR3 is TGTGCCAGCTCTTCTTCAGGGACATCTGAAGCTTTCTTT. The encoded protein is CASSSSGTSEAFF. The V and J genes are TRBV3-1 (or the pseudogene TRBV3-2) and TRBJ1-1, with D perhaps matching TRBD1 (6 bases). There are 13 residues in the CDR3. Germline CDR1 and CDR2: LGHDT and YNNKEL (reference sequence). Trimming removed 8 bases at V and 6 bases at J, with 16 bases between.

Of note for this clone: No DNA is shown, since the ends of the CDR3 on it are uncertain; the CDR3 is the one TCRdb lists. The genes are TRBV21-1 and TRBJ1-5; the D call in the table, TRBD1, was not verified against the DNA. TRBV21-1 represents a pseudogene. Ends included, the CDR3 has 18 residues. CDR3 sequence: CASSKVDWGQGSNQPQHF.

The table lists this clone with a count of one. The chain has TRBV18 and TRBJ2-5; tentative D call: TRBD2 (5 bases). Germline V CDR1 and CDR2: KGHSH, LQKENI. The CDR3 is 14 residues long. The V end lost 2 bases, the J end lost 7 bases, and 14 bases lay between the germline ends. CDR3 region: CASSPVTREGTQYF. CDR3 nucleotides: TGTGCCAGCTCACCAGTAACCAGAGAGGGGACCCAGTACTTC.

This chain connects TRBV7-9 to TRBJ1-6, with a possible D match to TRBD1 (5 bases). The CDR3 is made up of 15 amino acids. Germline V gene lookup returns CDR1 SEHNR and CDR2 FQNEAQ (reference sequence). The V end lost 1 base, the J end lost 2 bases, and 6 bases lay between the germline ends. For the CDR3, the DNA is TGTGCCAGCAGCTTAGGGGGCGCCTATAATTCACCCCTCCACTTT. Encoded protein: CASSLGGAYNSPLHF.